This T cell receptor beta chain was documented in a study of blood T cell repertoires in COVID-19. Background on the study: The United States, Italy and Spain provided the acute and convalescent COVID-19 samples.

Per germline, CDR1 SGHVS and CDR2 FQNEAQ. The CDR3 has 16 residues. With 6 bases clipped from V and 2 bases from J, the junction kept 10 bases outside the gene matches. TCRdb's copy holds only in-frame clones and misses some; the assay was immunoSEQ multiplex PCR. The sample holds approximately 230,000 clones, just over 85% seen once. The sample taken for sequencing was peripheral blood. This sequence originates from a man older than 75 with acute or convalescent COVID-19. The chain joins TRBV7-8 to TRBJ1-5, with 7 bases identical to TRBD1. The CDR3 sequence: CASSNPGGRGNQPQHF. CDR3 nucleotide sequence: TGTGCCAGCAGTAACCCAGGGGGTAGGGGCAATCAGCCCCAGCATTTT.